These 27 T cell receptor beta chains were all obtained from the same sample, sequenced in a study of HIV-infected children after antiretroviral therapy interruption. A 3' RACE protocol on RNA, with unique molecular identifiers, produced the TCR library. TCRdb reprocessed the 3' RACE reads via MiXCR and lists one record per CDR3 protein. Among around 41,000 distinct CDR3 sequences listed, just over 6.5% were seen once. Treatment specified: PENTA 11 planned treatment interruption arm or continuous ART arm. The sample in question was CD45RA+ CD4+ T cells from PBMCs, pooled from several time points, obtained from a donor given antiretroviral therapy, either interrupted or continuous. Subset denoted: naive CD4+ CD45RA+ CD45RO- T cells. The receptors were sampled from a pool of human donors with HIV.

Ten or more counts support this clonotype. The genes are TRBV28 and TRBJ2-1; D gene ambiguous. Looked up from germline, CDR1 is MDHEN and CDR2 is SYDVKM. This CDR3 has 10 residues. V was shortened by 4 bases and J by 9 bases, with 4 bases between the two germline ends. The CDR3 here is CASSYGEQFF. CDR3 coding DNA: TGTGCCAGCAGTTACGGTGAGCAGTTCTTC.

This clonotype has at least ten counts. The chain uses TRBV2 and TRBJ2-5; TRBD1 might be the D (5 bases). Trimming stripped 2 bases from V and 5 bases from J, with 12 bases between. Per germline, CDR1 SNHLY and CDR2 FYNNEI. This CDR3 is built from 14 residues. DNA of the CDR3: TGTGCCAGCAGTGAAAGCAGGGCACGGGAGACCCAGTACTTC. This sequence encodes CASSESRARETQYF.

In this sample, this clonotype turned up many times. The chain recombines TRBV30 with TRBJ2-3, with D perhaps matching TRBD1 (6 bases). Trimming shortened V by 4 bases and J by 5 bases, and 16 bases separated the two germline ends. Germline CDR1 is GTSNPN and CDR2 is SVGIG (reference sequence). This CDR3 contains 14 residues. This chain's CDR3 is CAWTHQGQGDTQYF. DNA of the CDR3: TGTGCCTGGACACATCAGGGGCAAGGAGATACGCAGTATTTT.

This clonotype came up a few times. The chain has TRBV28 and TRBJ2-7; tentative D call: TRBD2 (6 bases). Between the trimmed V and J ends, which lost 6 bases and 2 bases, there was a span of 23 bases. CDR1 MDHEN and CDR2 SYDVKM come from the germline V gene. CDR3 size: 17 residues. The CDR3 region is CASRPRRGRTIAYEQYF. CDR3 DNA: TGTGCCAGCAGGCCCCGGAGGGGCAGAACCATAGCCTACGAGCAGTACTTC.

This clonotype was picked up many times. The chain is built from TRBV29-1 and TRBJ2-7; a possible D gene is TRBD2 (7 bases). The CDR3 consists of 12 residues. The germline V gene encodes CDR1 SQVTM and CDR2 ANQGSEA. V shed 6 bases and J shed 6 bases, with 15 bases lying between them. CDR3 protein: CSVRGGRGEQYF. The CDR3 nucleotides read TGCAGCGTGAGGGGGGGCAGGGGCGAGCAGTACTTC.

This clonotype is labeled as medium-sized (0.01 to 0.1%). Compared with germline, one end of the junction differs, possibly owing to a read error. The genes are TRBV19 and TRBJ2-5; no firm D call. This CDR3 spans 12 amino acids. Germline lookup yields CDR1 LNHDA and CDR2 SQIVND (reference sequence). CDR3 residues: CASSIDQDTQYF. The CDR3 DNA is TGTGCCAGCAGTATAGACCAAGACACCCAGTACTTT.

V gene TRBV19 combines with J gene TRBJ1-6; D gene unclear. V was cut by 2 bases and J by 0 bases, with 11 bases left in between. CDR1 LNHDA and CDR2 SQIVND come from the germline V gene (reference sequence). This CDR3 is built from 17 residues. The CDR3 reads CASSIRTEYSYNSPLHF. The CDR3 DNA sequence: TGTGCCAGTAGTATAAGGACGGAGTACTCCTATAATTCACCCCTCCACTTT.

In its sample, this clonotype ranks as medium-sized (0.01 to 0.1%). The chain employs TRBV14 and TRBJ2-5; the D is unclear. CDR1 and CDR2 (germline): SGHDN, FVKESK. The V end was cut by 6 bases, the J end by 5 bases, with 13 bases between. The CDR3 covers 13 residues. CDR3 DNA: TGTGCCAGCAGTCCGACAAATACGGAGACCCAGTACTTC. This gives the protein CASSPTNTETQYF. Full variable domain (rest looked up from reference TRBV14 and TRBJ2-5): EAGVTQFPSHSVIEKGQTVTLRCDPISGHDNLYWYRRVMGKEIKFLLHFVKESKQDESGMPNNRFLAERTGGTYSTLKVQPAELEDSGVYFCASSPTNTETQYFGPGTRLLVL.

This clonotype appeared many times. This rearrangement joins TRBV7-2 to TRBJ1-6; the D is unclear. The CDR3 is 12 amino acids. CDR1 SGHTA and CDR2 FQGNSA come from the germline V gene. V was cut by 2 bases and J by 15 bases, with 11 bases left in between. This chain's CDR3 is CASSLLGKSLHF. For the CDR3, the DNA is TGTGCCAGCAGCTTATTGGGTAAAAGCCTCCACTTT. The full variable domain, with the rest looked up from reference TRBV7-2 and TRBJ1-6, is GAGVSQSPSNKVTEKGKDVELRCDPISGHTALYWYRQSLGQGLEFLIYFQGNSAPDKSGLPSDRFSAERTGGSVSTLTIQRTQQEDSAVYLCASSLLGKSLHFGNGTRLTVT.

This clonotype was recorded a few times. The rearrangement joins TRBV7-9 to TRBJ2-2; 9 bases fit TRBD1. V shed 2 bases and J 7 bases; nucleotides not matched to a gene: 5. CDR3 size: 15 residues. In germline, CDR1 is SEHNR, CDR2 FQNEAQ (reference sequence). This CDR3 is CASSLTGGFNGELFF. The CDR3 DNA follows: TGTGCCAGCAGCTTAACAGGGGGCTTCAACGGGGAGCTGTTTTTT.

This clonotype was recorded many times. As DNA, the CDR3 is TGTGCCTGGAGTACATATAACTATGCTGAGCAGTTCTTC. Amino acid sequence: CAWSTYNYAEQFF. The gene calls are TRBV30 and TRBJ2-1; D call uncertain. V was pared by 2 bases and J by 9 bases, with 14 bases between. The germline V gene encodes CDR1 GTSNPN and CDR2 SVGIG (reference sequence). The CDR3 is 13 amino acids. Based on the CDR3 plus reference TRBV30 and TRBJ2-1, the full variable domain is SQTIHQWPATLVQPVGSPLSLECTVEGTSNPNLYWYRQAAGRGLQLLFYSVGIGQISSEVPQNLSASRPQDRQFILSSKKLLLSDSGFYLCAWSTYNYAEQFFGPGTRLTVL.

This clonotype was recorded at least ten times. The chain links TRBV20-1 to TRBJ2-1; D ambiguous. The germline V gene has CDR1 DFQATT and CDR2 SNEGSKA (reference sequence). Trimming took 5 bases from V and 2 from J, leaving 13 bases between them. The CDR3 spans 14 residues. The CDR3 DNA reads TGCAGTGCTCCGAGTCCGAAGACCTACAATGAGCAGTTCTTC. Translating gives CSAPSPKTYNEQFF.

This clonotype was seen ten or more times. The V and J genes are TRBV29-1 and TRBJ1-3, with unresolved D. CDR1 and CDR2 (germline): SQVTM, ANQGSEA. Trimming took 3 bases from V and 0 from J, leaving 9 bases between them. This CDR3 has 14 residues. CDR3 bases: TGCAGCGTTGAGGGTGGGAACTCTGGAAACACCATATATTTT. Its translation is CSVEGGNSGNTIYF.

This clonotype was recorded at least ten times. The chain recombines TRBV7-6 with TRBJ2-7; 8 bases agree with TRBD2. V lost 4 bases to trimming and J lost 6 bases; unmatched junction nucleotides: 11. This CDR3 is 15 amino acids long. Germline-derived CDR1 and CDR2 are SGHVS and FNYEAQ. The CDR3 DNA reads TGTGCCAGCAGCTACCTTAGCGGGGCCCCCTTCGAGCAGTACTTC. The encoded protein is CASSYLSGAPFEQYF.

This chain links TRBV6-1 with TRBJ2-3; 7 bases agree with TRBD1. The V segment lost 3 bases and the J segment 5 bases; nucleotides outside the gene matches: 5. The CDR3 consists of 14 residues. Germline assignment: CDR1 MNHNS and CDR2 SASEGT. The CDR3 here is CASSERGRGDTQYF. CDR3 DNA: TGTGCCAGCAGTGAGAGGGGGCGTGGAGATACGCAGTATTTT.

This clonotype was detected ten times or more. CDR3 DNA sequence: TGTGCCAGCAGCCTGGGACAGGGAGGGGGGGCTGAAGCTTTCTTT. It codes for CASSLGQGGGAEAFF. This sequence joins TRBV5-8 and TRBJ1-1; 9 positions match TRBD1. The CDR3 sequence is 15 residues long. V dropped 4 bases and J dropped 6; count of bases not matched to a gene: 10. Germline V CDR1 and CDR2: SGHTS, YDEGEE.

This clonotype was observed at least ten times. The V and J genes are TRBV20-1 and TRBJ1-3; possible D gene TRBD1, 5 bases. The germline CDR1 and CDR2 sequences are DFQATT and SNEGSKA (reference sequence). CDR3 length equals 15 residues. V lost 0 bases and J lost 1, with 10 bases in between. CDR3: CSARDPRVSGNTIYF. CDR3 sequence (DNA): TGCAGTGCTAGAGATCCCAGGGTTTCTGGAAACACCATATATTTT.

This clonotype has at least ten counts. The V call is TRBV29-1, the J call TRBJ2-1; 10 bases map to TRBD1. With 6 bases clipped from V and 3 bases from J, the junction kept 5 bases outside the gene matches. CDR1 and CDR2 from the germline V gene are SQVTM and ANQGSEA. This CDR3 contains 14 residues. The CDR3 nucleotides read TGCAGCGTGGGACAGGGGCCAGACTACAATGAGCAGTTCTTC. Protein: CSVGQGPDYNEQFF.

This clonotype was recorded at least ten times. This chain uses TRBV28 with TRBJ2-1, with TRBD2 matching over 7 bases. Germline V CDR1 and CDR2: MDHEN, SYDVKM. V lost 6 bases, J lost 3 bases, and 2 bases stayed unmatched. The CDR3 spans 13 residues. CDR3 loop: CASRRGGYNEQFF. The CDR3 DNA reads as TGTGCCAGCAGACGCGGGGGCTACAATGAGCAGTTCTTC.

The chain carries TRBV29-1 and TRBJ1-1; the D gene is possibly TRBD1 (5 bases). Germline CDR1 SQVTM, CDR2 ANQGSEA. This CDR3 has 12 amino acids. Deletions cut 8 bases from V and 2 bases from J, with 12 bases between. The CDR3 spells CSWGGANTEAFF. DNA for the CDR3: TGCAGCTGGGGGGGAGCTAACACTGAAGCTTTCTTT.

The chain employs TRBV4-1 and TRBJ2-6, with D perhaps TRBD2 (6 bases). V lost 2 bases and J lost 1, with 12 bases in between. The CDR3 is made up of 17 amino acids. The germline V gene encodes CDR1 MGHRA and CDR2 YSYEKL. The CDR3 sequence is CASSQPFRGSGANVLTF. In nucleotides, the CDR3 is TGCGCCAGCAGCCAACCCTTTCGGGGGTCTGGGGCCAACGTCCTGACTTTC.

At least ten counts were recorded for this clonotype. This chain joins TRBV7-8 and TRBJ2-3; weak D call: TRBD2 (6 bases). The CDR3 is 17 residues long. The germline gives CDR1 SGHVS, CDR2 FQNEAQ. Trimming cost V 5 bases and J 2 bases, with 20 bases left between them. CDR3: CASSNRRVTEVTDTQYF. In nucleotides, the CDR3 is TGTGCCAGCAGCAACCGGAGGGTGACAGAAGTCACAGATACGCAGTATTTT.

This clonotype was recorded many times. The DNA of the CDR3 is TGTGCCAGCAGCGATAGACAGGGTTACGAGCAGTACTTC. It is translated as CASSDRQGYEQYF. This sequence joins TRBV27 and TRBJ2-7, with 7 bases that match TRBD1. CDR3 length: 13 amino acids. The ends lost 6 bases at V and 4 bases at J; junction bases unmatched: 6. CDR1 is MNHEY and CDR2 is SMNVEV in the germline V gene (reference sequence).

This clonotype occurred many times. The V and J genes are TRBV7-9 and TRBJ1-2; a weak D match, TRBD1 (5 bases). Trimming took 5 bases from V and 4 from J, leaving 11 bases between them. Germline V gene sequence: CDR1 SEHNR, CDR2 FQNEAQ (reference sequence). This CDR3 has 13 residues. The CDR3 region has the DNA TGTGCCAGCAGCCCGGGGCTGCGCTATGGCTACACCTTC. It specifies CASSPGLRYGYTF.

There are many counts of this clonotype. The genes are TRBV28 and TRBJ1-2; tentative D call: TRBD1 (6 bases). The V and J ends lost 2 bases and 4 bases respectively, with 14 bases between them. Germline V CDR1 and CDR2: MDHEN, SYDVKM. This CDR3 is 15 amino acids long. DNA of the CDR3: TGTGCCAGCAGTTTACCCCCTACAGGGATCTATGGCTACACCTTC. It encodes CASSLPPTGIYGYTF.

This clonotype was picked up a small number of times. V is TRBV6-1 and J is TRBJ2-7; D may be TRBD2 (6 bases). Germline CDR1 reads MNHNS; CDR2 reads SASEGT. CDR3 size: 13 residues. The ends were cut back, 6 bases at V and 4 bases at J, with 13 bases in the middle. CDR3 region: CASSPTSRYEQYF. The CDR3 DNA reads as TGTGCCAGCAGCCCGACTAGTCGGTACGAGCAGTACTTC.

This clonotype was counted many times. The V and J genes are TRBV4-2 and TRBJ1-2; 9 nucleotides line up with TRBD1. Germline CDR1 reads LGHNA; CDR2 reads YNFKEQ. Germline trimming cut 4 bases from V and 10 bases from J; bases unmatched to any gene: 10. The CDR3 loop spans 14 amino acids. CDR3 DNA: TGTGCCAGCAGCCGGACAGGGGAAAACTCCGACTACACCTTC. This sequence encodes CASSRTGENSDYTF.